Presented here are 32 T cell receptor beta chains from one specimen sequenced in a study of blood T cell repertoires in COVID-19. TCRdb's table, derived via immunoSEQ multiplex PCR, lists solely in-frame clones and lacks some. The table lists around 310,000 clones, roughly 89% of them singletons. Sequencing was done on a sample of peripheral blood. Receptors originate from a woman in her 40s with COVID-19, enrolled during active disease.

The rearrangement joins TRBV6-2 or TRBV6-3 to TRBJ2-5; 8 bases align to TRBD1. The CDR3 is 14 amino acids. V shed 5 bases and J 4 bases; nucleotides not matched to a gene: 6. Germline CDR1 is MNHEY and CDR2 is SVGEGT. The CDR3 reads CASSPQGVVETQYF. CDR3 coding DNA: TGTGCCAGCAGTCCACAGGGGGTGGTAGAGACCCAGTACTTC.

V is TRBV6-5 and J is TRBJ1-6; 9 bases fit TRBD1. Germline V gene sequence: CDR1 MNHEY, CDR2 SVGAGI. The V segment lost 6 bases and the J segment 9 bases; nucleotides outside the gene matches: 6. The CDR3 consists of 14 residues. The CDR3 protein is CASSTGQGLSPLHF. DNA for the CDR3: TGTGCCAGCAGCACGGGACAGGGTCTTTCACCCCTCCACTTT.

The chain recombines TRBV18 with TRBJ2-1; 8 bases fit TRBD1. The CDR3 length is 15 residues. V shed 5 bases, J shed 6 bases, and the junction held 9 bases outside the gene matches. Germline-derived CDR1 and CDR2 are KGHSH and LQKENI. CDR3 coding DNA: TGTGCCAGCTCAAAAGGACAGGGTCCCTCCAATGAGCAGTTCTTC. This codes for CASSKGQGPSNEQFF.

For the CDR3, the DNA is TGTGCCAGCAGCGGACGGGGGGTCGGGACCCTCCACTTT. It translates to CASSGRGVGTLHF. The rearrangement links TRBV12-3 or TRBV12-4 to TRBJ1-6; TRBD1 is a possible D gene (5 bases). The V gene lost 6 bases and the J gene lost 14 bases, with 17 bases spanning the gap. The CDR3 is made up of 13 amino acids.

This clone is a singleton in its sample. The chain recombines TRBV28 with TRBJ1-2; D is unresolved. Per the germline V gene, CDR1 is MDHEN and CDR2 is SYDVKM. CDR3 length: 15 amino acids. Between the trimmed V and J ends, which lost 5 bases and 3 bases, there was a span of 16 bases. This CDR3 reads CASSPGLGWDYGYTF. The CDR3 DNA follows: TGTGCCAGCAGTCCCGGACTAGGATGGGACTATGGCTACACCTTC.

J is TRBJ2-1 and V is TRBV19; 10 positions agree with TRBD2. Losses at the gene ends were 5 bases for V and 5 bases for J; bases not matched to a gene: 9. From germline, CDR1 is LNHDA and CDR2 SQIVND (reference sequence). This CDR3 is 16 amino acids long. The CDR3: CASSGSSGRGDNEQFF. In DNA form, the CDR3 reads TGTGCCAGTAGTGGATCTAGCGGGAGAGGTGACAATGAGCAGTTCTTC.

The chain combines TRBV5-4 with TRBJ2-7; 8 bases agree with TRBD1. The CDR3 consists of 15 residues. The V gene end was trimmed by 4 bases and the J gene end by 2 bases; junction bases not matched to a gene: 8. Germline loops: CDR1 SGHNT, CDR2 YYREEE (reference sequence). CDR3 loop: CASSNRQGTAYEQYF. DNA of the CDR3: TGTGCCAGCAGCAACCGACAGGGGACCGCCTACGAGCAGTACTTC.

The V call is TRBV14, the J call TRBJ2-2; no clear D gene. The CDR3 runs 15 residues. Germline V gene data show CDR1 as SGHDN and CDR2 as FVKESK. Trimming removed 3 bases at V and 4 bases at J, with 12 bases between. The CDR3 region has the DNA TGTGCCAGCAGCCACTTTGGGCAGGCCACCGGGGAGCTGTTTTTT. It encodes CASSHFGQATGELFF.

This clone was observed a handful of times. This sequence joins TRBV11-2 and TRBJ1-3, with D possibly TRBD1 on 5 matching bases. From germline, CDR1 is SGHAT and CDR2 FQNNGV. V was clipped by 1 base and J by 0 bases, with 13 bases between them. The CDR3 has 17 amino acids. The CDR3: CASSLGWAGYSGNTIYF. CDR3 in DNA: TGTGCCAGCAGCTTAGGGTGGGCAGGGTACTCTGGAAACACCATATATTTT.

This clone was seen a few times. The CDR3 reads CAISETPNSPLHF. CDR3 in DNA: TGTGCCATCAGTGAGACACCAAATTCACCCCTCCACTTT. V and J are TRBV10-3 and TRBJ1-6; D gene uncertain. Germline CDR1 is ENHRY and CDR2 is SYGVKD. V gave up 2 bases and J gave up 7 bases, with 6 bases separating them. The CDR3 has 13 amino acids.

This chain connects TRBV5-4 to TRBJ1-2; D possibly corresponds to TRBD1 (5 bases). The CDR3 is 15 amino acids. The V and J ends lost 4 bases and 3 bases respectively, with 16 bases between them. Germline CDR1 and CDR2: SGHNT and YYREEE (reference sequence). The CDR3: CASSDPIGGDYGYTF. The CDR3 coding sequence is TGTGCCAGCAGCGATCCAATCGGGGGTGACTATGGCTACACCTTC.

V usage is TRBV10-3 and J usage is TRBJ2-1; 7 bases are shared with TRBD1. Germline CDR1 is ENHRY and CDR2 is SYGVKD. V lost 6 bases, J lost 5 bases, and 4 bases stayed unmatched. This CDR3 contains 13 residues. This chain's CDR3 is CAISWDRDNEQFF. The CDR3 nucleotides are TGTGCCATCAGCTGGGACAGAGACAATGAGCAGTTCTTC.

The chain's CDR3 is CASRQISSGANVLTF. The CDR3 coding sequence is TGTGCCAGCAGACAAATCAGCTCTGGGGCCAACGTCCTGACTTTC. The chain employs TRBV5-8 and TRBJ2-6; D remains ambiguous. From germline, CDR1 is SGHTS and CDR2 YDEGEE. V was shortened by 5 bases and J by 0 bases, with 9 bases between the two germline ends. The CDR3 has 15 amino acids.

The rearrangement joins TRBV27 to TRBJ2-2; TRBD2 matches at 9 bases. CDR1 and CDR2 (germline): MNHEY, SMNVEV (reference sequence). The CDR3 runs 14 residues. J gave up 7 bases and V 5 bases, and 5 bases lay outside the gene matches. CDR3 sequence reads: CASSPRTSVGELFF. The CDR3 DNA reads TGTGCCAGCAGTCCGAGGACTAGCGTCGGGGAGCTGTTTTTT.

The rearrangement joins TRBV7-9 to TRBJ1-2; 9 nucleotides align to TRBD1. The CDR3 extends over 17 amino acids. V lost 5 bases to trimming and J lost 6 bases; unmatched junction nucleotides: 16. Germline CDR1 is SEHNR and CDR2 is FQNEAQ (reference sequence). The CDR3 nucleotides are TGTGCCAGCAGCACCAACCCAAGAGGACAGGGGACGGATGGCTACACCTTC. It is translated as CASSTNPRGQGTDGYTF.

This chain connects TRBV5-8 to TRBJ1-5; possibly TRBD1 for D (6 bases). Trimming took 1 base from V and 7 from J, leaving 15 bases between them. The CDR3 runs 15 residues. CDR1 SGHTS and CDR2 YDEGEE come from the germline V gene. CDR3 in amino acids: CASSLYTGRNQPQHF. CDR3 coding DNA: TGTGCCAGCAGCTTGTATACAGGGAGAAACCAGCCCCAGCATTTT.

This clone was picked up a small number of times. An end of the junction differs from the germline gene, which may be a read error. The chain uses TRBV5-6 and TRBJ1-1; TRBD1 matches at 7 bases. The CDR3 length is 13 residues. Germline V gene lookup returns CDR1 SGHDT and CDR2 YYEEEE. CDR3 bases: TGTGCCAGCAGCTTCCCCAGGGGGACTGGAGCTTTCTTT. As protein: CASSFPRGTGAFF.

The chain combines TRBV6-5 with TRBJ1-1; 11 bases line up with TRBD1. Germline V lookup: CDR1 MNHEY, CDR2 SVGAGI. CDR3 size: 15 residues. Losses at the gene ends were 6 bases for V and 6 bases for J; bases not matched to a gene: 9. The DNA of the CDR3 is TGTGCCAGCAGCTATCGGACAGGGGGCATCCCTGAAGCTTTCTTT. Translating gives CASSYRTGGIPEAFF.

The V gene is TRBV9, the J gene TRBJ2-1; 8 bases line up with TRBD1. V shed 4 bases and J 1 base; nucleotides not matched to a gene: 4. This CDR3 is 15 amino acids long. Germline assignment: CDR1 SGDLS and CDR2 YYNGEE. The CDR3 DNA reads TGTGCCAGCAGCCCAGGACAGGGATCCTACAATGAGCAGTTCTTC. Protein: CASSPGQGSYNEQFF.

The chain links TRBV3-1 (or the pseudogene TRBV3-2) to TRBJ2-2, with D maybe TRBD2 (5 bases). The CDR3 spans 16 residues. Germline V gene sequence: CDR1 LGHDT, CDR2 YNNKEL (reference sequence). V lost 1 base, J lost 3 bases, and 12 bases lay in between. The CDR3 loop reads CASSQVFSGYTGELFF. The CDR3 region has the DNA TGTGCCAGCAGCCAAGTATTCAGCGGATACACCGGGGAGCTGTTTTTT.

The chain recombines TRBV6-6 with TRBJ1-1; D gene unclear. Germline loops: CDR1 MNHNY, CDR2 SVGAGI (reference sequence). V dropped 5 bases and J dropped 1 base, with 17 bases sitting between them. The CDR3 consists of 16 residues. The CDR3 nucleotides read TGTGCCAGCAGTCGACGCGGGATATGGTCGAACACTGAAGCTTTCTTT. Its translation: CASSRRGIWSNTEAFF.

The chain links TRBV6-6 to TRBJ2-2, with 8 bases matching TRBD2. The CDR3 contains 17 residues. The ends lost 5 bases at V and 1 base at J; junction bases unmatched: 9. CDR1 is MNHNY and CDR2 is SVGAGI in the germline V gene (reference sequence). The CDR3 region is CASSPHPGLENTGELFF. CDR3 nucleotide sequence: TGTGCCAGCAGTCCTCATCCGGGACTAGAGAACACCGGGGAGCTGTTTTTT.

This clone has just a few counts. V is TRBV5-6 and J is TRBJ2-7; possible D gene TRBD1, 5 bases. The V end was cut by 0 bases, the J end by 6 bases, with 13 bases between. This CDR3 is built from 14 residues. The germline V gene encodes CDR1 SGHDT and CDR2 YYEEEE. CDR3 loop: CASSLEGAAIEQYF. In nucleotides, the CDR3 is TGTGCCAGCAGCTTGGAAGGGGCGGCCATCGAGCAGTACTTC.

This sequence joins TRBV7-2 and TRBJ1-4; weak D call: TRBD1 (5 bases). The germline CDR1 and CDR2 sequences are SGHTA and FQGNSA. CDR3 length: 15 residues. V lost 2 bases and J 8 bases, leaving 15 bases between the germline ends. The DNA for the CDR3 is TGTGCCAGCAGCTTATTTGGGGCCGCGGGGGAAAAACTGTTTTTT. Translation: CASSLFGAAGEKLFF.

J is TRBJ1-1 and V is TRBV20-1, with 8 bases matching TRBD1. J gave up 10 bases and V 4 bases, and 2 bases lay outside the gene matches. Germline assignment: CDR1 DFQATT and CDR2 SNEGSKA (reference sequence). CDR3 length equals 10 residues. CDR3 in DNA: TGCAGTGCTACACAGGGGGGAGCTTTCTTT. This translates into CSATQGGAFF.

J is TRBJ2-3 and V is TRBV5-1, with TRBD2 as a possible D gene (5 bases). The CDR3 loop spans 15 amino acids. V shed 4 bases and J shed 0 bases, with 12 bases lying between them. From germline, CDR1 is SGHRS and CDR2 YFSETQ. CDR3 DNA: TGCGCCAGCAGCCCCGGACTGATCAGCACAGATACGCAGTATTTT. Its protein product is CASSPGLISTDTQYF. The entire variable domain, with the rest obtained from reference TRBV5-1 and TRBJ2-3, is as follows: KAGVTQTPRYLIKTRGQQVTLSCSPISGHRSVSWYQQTPGQGLQFLFEYFSETQRNKGNFPGRFSGRQFSNSRSEMNVSTLELGDSALYLCASSPGLISTDTQYFGPGTRLTVL.

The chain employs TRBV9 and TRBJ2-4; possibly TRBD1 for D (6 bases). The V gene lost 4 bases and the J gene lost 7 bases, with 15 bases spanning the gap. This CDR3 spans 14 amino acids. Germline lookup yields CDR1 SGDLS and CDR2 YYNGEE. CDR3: CASSHEGQGNIQYF. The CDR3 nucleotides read TGTGCCAGCAGCCACGAGGGTCAGGGGAACATTCAGTACTTC.

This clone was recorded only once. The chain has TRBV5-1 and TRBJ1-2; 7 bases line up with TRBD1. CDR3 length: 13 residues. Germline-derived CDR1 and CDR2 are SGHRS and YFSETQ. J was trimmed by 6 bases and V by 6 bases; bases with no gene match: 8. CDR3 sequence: CASTLGTVDGYTF. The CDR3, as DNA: TGCGCCAGCACCCTCGGGACAGTGGATGGCTACACCTTC.

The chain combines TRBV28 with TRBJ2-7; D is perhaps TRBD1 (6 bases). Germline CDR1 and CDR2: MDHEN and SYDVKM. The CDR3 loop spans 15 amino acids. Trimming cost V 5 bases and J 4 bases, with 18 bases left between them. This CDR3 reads CASSTLTGDIYEQYF. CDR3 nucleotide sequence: TGTGCCAGCAGTACATTGACAGGAGACATTTACGAGCAGTACTTC.

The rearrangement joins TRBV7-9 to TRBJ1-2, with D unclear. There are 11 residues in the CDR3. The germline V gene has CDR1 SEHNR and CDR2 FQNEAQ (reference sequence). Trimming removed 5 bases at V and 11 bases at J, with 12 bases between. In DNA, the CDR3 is TGTGCCAGCAGCCCCATGACAAAATACACCTTC. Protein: CASSPMTKYTF.

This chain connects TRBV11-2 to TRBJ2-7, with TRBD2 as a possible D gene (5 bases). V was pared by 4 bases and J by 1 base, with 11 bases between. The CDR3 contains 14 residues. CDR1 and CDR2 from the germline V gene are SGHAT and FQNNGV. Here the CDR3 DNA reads TGTGCCAGCAGCTCATATCGCGGGTCCTACGAGCAGTACTTC. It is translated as CASSSYRGSYEQYF.

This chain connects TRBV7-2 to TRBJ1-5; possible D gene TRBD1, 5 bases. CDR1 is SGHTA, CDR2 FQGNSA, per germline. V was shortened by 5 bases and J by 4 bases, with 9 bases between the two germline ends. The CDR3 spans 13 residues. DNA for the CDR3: TGTGCCAGCAGCCTGACAGCTAATCAGCCCCAGCATTTT. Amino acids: CASSLTANQPQHF.